This TCR beta chain emerged from a study of response to subunit inactivated influenza vaccine. Study-wide points: Seasonal influenza vaccination, on each occasion, was suggested by the authors to recruit few new T cells.

MiXCR, run by TCRdb on the RT-PCR reads, gives a single entry per CDR3 protein. The sample holds 500,000 or so distinct CDR3 sequences, approximately 15% seen once. V lost 5 bases to trimming and J lost 6 bases, with 14 bases between them. The CDR3 covers 12 residues. Germline CDR1 and CDR2: DFQATT and SNEGSKA (reference sequence). With regard to this clonotype: The antigen remains undetermined.

This specimen was CD4+ T cells sorted from PBMCs, taken roughly 24 months after vaccination. The source of this sequence is a man between 50 and 70 years old who received an inactivated influenza vaccine. The V call is TRBV20-1, the J call TRBJ2-7, with no clear D. CDR3 nucleotide sequence: TGCAGTGCTCGACCCGAAGTTCGCGAGCAGTACTTC. It codes for CSARPEVREQYF.